A selection of T cell receptor beta chains follows, all from one sample in a study of T cell repertoires in cytomegalovirus infection. Their antigens remain unidentified. TCRdb processed the reads anew with MiXCR; each CDR3 protein has one entry. The sample includes approximately 150,000 distinct CDR3 sequences, about 20% of them seen just once. The source material was CD8+ T cells from cultured PBMCs, sampled from culture after CMV antigen stimulation. These receptors all come from a human donor in good health (CMV status not recorded). Some clones in this sample may be carry-over from other donors' samples. CDR3s include the opening cysteine and the closing phenylalanine or tryptophan. A D gene is named only where the DNA matches it firmly. Some rows have no size entry. The others give once, few or many, or a class for an expanded clone.

D	size	V	J	CDR3	DNA
TRBD1	many	TRBV15	TRBJ1-1	CATSRKGGNGAFF	TGTGCCACCAGCAGAAAAGGGGGCAACGGAGCTTTCTTT
NA	many	TRBV7-9	TRBJ1-6	CASSEGYNSPLHF	TGTGCCAGCAGCGAGGGATATAATTCACCCCTCCACTTT
NA	few	TRBV7-6	TRBJ2-5	CASSLVVPGRETQYF	TGTGCCAGCAGCTTAGTTGTGCCAGGGCGGGAGACCCAGTACTTC
NA	few	TRBV20-1	TRBJ1-2	CSAREEGGGYTF	TGCAGTGCTAGAGAGGAGGGGGGGGGCTACACCTTC
NA	many	TRBV7-6	TRBJ2-2	CASSPPEGGTGELFF	TGTGCCAGCAGCCCGCCTGAGGGTGGCACCGGGGAGCTGTTTTTT
NA	few	TRBV5-4	TRBJ2-1	CAIREGSYNEQFF	TGTGCCATCCGCGAGGGCTCCTACAATGAGCAGTTCTTC
NA	few	TRBV12-3/TRBV12-4	TRBJ2-5	CASSLRLVKETQYF	TGTGCCAGCAGTTTACGACTAGTCAAAGAGACCCAGTACTTC
TRBD2	few	TRBV7-8	TRBJ2-7	CASRATSGGTYEQYF	TGTGCCAGCAGGGCTACTAGCGGCGGCACCTACGAGCAGTACTTC
NA	NA	TRBV12-3/TRBV12-4	TRBJ1-4	CASRFGGTNEKLFF	TGTGCCAGCAGGTTTGGGGGAACTAATGAAAAACTGTTTTTT
NA	few	TRBV28	TRBJ1-6	CASRGDSASYNSPLHF	TGTGCCAGCAGAGGAGACTCAGCCTCCTATAATTCACCCCTCCACTTT
NA	few	TRBV6-6	TRBJ2-7	CASSYAQYEQYF	TGTGCCAGCAGTTACGCCCAGTACGAGCAGTACTTC
TRBD1	NA	TRBV7-2	TRBJ2-1	CASSLDGTGVPNEQFF	TGTGCCAGCAGCTTAGACGGGACAGGGGTTCCTAATGAGCAGTTCTTC